These T cell receptor beta chains were read from a single sample in a study of T cells in Graves' hyperthyroidism and ophthalmopathy. In TCRdb, the multiplex PCR reads were re-called with MiXCR into one record per CDR3 protein. The data hold about 420,000 distinct CDR3 sequences, with approximately 14% observed a single time. The sequenced material came from blood. These receptor sequences come from a woman between 18 and 30 years old with Graves' hyperthyroidism. Each CDR3 is given with its conserved first and last residue. D genes are given only for firm matches. Not every row has a clone size; where given, it reads once, few, many or a size class.

>TRBV7-2|few|-|TRBJ2-5
CASSSGRVTQETQYF
TGTGCCAGCAGCAGTGGAAGGGTCACCCAAGAGACCCAGTACTTC
>TRBV5-1|-|-|TRBJ1-4
CASRPRLGQGRYEKLFF
TGCGCCAGCAGGCCCAGGCTGGGGCAGGGGCGGTATGAAAAACTGTTTTTT
>TRBV28|many|TRBD1|TRBJ1-4
CASSLSDRVGGKLFF
TGTGCCAGCAGTCTCTCGGACAGGGTCGGCGGAAAACTGTTTTTT
>TRBV7-2|many|-|TRBJ2-5
CASSFSLSVGETQYF
TGTGCCAGCAGCTTTTCCCTTTCGGTTGGAGAGACCCAGTACTTC
>TRBV11-2|many|-|TRBJ1-1
CASSLKGYTEAFF
TGTGCCAGCAGTTTGAAGGGGTACACTGAAGCTTTCTTT
>TRBV14|-|-|TRBJ2-4
CASSQEGGGSKNIQYF
TGTGCCAGCAGCCAAGAAGGGGGAGGGTCCAAAAACATTCAGTACTTC
>TRBV6-1|-|-|TRBJ2-3
CASSEEAGAEDTQYF
TGTGCCAGCAGTGAAGAGGCGGGGGCCGAAGATACGCAGTATTTT
>TRBV27|many|TRBD1|TRBJ2-7
CASSTVDRAPNYEQYF
TGTGCCAGCAGTACAGTAGACAGGGCACCCAACTACGAGCAGTACTTC
>TRBV7-2|many|-|TRBJ2-3
CASSLWGPTDTQYF
TGTGCCAGCAGCTTATGGGGGCCCACAGATACGCAGTATTTT
>TRBV7-2|many|-|TRBJ2-1
CASSLGLGIRNDEQFF
TGTGCCAGCAGCTTAGGACTGGGGATCCGCAATGATGAGCAGTTCTTC
>TRBV10-3|-|-|TRBJ2-6
CAIGVSSGANVLTF
TGTGCCATTGGCGTGAGCTCTGGGGCCAACGTCCTGACTTTC
>TRBV18|-|TRBD1|TRBJ2-3
CASSPRGLGDTQYF
TGTGCCAGCTCACCCAGGGGGCTAGGAGATACGCAGTATTTT
>TRBV12-3/TRBV12-4|few|-|TRBJ1-2
CASSPPNRNGYTF
TGTGCCAGCAGTCCACCTAACAGGAATGGCTACACCTTC
>TRBV28|many|-|TRBJ2-1
CASWARYNNEQFF
TGTGCCAGCTGGGCTAGATACAACAATGAGCAGTTCTTC
>TRBV25-1|few|TRBD2|TRBJ2-1
CASSESVRSGRFNEQFF
TGTGCCAGCAGTGAATCGGTCAGGAGCGGGAGATTTAATGAGCAGTTCTTC
>TRBV7-2|many|-|TRBJ2-3
CASSLKTGSTDTQYF
TGTGCCAGCAGCTTAAAGACAGGTAGCACAGATACGCAGTATTTT
>TRBV20-1|many|-|TRBJ2-7
CSASEGTFSYEQYF
TGCAGTGCTAGCGAGGGGACATTCTCCTACGAGCAGTACTTC
>TRBV20-1|few|TRBD1|TRBJ2-7
CSAIYDRGVEQYF
TGCAGTGCTATCTATGACAGGGGGGTCGAGCAGTACTTC
>TRBV27|many|TRBD2|TRBJ2-3
CASSQLAGGYTDTQYF
TGTGCCAGCAGTCAACTAGCGGGAGGGTACACAGATACGCAGTATTTT
>TRBV9|-|-|TRBJ1-4
CASSRSGSTNEKLFF
TGTGCCAGCAGCCGCTCGGGTTCTACTAATGAAAAACTGTTTTTT
>TRBV24-1|few|TRBD1|TRBJ2-3
CATSRTGSTDTQYF
TGTGCCACCAGTCGGACAGGGAGCACAGATACGCAGTATTTT
>TRBV6-2/TRBV6-3|many|TRBD2|TRBJ2-5
CASSYGVAGGQETQYF
TGTGCCAGCAGTTACGGGGTAGCGGGGGGCCAAGAGACCCAGTACTTC
>TRBV19|few|-|TRBJ1-4
CASRRQRATNEKLFF
TGTGCCAGTCGAAGACAGCGTGCAACTAATGAAAAACTGTTTTTT
>TRBV5-1|many|TRBD2|TRBJ2-1
CASSPRSGSSYNEQFF
TGCGCCAGCAGCCCCAGAAGCGGGAGCTCCTACAATGAGCAGTTCTTC
>TRBV6-1|-|-|TRBJ1-6
CASTAGYNSPLHF
TGTGCCAGCACCGCAGGGTATAATTCACCCCTCCACTTT
>TRBV28|few|TRBD1|TRBJ1-5
CASSLWGTGYQPQHF
TGTGCCAGCAGTTTATGGGGGACAGGTTATCAGCCCCAGCATTTT
>TRBV6-1|many|-|TRBJ2-7
CASRTSGQGYWEQYF
TGTGCCAGCAGGACCAGTGGGCAGGGGTATTGGGAGCAGTACTTC
>TRBV3-1|many|TRBD2|TRBJ2-3
CASSQGLAGVLTTDTQYF
TGTGCCAGCAGCCAAGGGCTAGCGGGGGTCCTCACCACAGATACGCAGTATTTT
>TRBV12-3/TRBV12-4|-|-|TRBJ1-6
CASSLDTGLDNSPLHF
TGTGCCAGCAGTTTAGACACAGGGCTTGATAATTCACCCCTCCACTTT
>TRBV29-1|few|TRBD2|TRBJ2-7
CSVDGLAGIYEQYF
TGCAGCGTGGATGGACTAGCGGGAATCTACGAGCAGTACTTC
>TRBV7-9|many|TRBD1|TRBJ2-3
CASSQSYSRDRGFTDTQYF
TGTGCCAGCAGCCAGTCTTATTCTAGGGACAGGGGATTCACAGATACGCAGTATTTT
>TRBV11-3|-|-|TRBJ2-3
CASSDPGGASTDTQYF
TGTGCCAGCAGTGACCCCGGGGGCGCGAGCACAGATACGCAGTATTTT
>TRBV7-2|many|-|TRBJ1-2
CASSGAGKANYGYTF
TGTGCCAGCAGCGGTGCAGGGAAAGCTAACTATGGCTACACCTTC
>TRBV7-9|many|-|TRBJ1-4
CASSPSGNELFF
TGTGCCAGCAGCCCGTCAGGGAATGAACTGTTTTTT
>TRBV11-2|few|TRBD1|TRBJ2-2
CASSPASGGITGELFF
TGTGCCAGCAGCCCCGCCTCAGGGGGTATCACCGGGGAGCTGTTTTTT
>TRBV10-2|-|TRBD2|TRBJ2-1
CASSMRGLAVTPYNEQFF
TGCGCCAGCAGCATGAGGGGACTAGCGGTGACCCCCTACAATGAGCAGTTCTTC
>TRBV20-1|many|TRBD2|TRBJ2-1
CSANGGGADNEQFF
TGCAGTGCTAATGGCGGGGGGGCTGACAATGAGCAGTTCTTC
>TRBV3-1|-|-|TRBJ1-1
CASSQARADGAEAFF
TGTGCCAGCAGCCAAGCTCGGGCGGATGGTGCTGAAGCTTTCTTT
>TRBV12-3/TRBV12-4|many|TRBD1|TRBJ1-5
CASSPSTGDRAQHF
TGTGCCAGCAGCCCCTCCACAGGGGATCGGGCCCAGCATTTT
>TRBV9|few|-|TRBJ1-2
CASSSVSGTENYGYTF
TGTGCCAGCAGCTCGGTTTCCGGGACGGAGAACTATGGCTACACCTTC
>TRBV2|many|TRBD2|TRBJ2-3
CASIPLAGVSDTQYF
TGTGCCAGCATTCCCCTAGCGGGAGTTTCGGATACGCAGTATTTT
>TRBV7-9|many|-|TRBJ1-1
CASSLLGTLNTEAFF
TGTGCCAGCAGCTTATTGGGGACTCTGAACACTGAAGCTTTCTTT
>TRBV7-9|many|TRBD2|TRBJ2-3
CASSLRRENTDTQYF
TGTGCCAGCAGCTTAAGGCGGGAGAACACAGATACGCAGTATTTT
>TRBV6-5|many|TRBD2|TRBJ2-3
CASSYLAVTDTQYF
TGTGCCAGCAGTTACCTAGCGGTCACAGATACGCAGTATTTT
>TRBV10-3|once|TRBD1|TRBJ1-4
CAISVGQGGEKLFF
TGTGCCATCAGTGTTGGACAGGGTGGCGAAAAACTGTTTTTT
>TRBV11-2|many|-|TRBJ1-1
CASSFFNRYVQDTEAFF
TGTGCCAGCAGCTTTTTCAATCGATACGTTCAGGACACTGAAGCTTTCTTT
>TRBV20-1|few|TRBD1|TRBJ1-2
CSARQGEAGWSGHGYTF
TGCAGTGCTAGACAGGGGGAAGCCGGGTGGTCGGGGCATGGCTACACCTTC
>TRBV7-9|few|TRBD1|TRBJ1-3
CASSPAWTGAANTIYF
TGTGCCAGCAGCCCAGCCTGGACAGGGGCGGCAAACACCATATATTTT
>TRBV13|few|-|TRBJ1-1
CASSLLEGNTEAFF
TGTGCCAGCAGCTTACTTGAGGGGAACACTGAAGCTTTCTTT
>TRBV7-9|-|-|TRBJ1-5
CASSLVGAGDQPQHF
TGTGCCAGCAGCTTAGTGGGGGCAGGCGATCAGCCCCAGCATTTT